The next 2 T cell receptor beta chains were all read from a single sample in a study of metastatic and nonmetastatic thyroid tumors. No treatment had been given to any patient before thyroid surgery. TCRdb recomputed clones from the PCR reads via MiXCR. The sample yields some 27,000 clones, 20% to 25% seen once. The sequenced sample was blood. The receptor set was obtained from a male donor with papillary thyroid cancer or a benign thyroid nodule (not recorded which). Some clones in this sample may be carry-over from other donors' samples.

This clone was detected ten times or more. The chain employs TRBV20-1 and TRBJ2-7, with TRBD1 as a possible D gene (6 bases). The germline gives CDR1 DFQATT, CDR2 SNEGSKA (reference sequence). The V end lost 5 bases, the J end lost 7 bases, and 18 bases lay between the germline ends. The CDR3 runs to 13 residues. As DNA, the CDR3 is TGCAGTGCTCTCCAGACAGGAACCTCGGAGCAGTACTTC. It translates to CSALQTGTSEQYF.

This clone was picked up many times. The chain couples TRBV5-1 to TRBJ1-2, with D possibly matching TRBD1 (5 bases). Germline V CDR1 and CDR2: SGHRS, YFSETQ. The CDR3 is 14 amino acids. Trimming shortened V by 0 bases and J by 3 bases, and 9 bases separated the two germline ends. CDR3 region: CASSLAGPYYGYTF. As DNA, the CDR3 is TGCGCCAGCAGCTTGGCAGGGCCTTACTATGGCTACACCTTC.